These 31 T cell receptor beta chains were all obtained from the same sample, sequenced in a study of T-cell reconstitution after alpha-beta-depleted transplantation in children. Unique molecular identifiers were used to barcode this TCRbeta library. TCRdb used MiXCR to reprocess the PCR reads, holding one entry per CDR3 protein. In the table there are about 360,000 distinct CDR3 sequences, about 14% of which are singletons. The sequencing here drew on PBMCs, taken from the stem cell graft. These receptors were obtained from a human donor who donated a stem cell graft to a child with Fanconi anemia.

On this clonotype: The junction does not match germline at one end; this may be a read error. This chain uses TRBV7-3 with TRBJ2-1, with D tentatively TRBD1 (5 bases). CDR1 and CDR2 from the germline V gene are SGHTA and FQGTGA. The CDR3 is 15 amino acids. The CDR3 is CASSLTGHPYNEQFF. In DNA form, the CDR3 reads TGTGCCAGCAGTTTAACAGGTCACCCCTACAATGAGCAGTTCTTC.

This clonotype has only a few counts. This chain joins TRBV9 and TRBJ2-5; possible D gene TRBD1, 6 bases. This CDR3 region has 14 residues. Germline V gives CDR1 SGDLS, CDR2 YYNGEE. Trimming stripped 0 bases from V and 5 bases from J, with 11 bases between. CDR3 residues: CASSVDQGLETQYF. CDR3 nucleotide sequence: TGTGCCAGCAGCGTAGATCAGGGGCTGGAGACCCAGTACTTC.

The gene calls are TRBV4-3 and TRBJ2-2; D is perhaps TRBD2 (5 bases). Trimming shortened V by 0 bases and J by 6 bases, and 11 bases separated the two germline ends. Germline CDR1 and CDR2: LGHNA and YSLEER. The CDR3 spans 15 residues. CDR3 DNA sequence: TGCGCCAGCAGCCAAGACGGAGGAGGCGCCGGGGAGCTGTTTTTT. It codes for CASSQDGGGAGELFF.

The table lists this clonotype with a few counts. The chain has TRBV4-3 and TRBJ1-2, with 7 bases aligning to TRBD1. This CDR3 has 15 residues. The V gene's germline CDR1 is LGHNA and CDR2 YSLEER. With 0 bases clipped from V and 3 bases from J, the junction kept 4 bases outside the gene matches. The CDR3 here is CASSQETGDYYGYTF. In DNA, the CDR3 is TGCGCCAGCAGCCAAGAAACAGGGGATTACTATGGCTACACCTTC.

There are many counts of this clonotype. V gene TRBV12-3 or TRBV12-4 combines with J gene TRBJ1-1; D is ambiguous. The V end lost 6 bases, the J end lost 1 base, and 12 bases lay between the germline ends. There are 14 residues in the CDR3. CDR3 residues: CASSHSAGNTEAFF. The DNA for the CDR3 is TGTGCCAGCAGCCACTCGGCTGGGAACACTGAAGCTTTCTTT.

This clonotype was seen ten or more times. This chain joins TRBV12-3 or TRBV12-4 and TRBJ1-2; D gene ambiguous. The CDR3 runs to 12 residues. V was clipped by 7 bases and J by 13 bases, with 19 bases between them. For the CDR3, the DNA is TGTGCCAGCAAAGGGCCACGTCCCTCCGCCACCTTC. Translated, it gives CASKGPRPSATF.

Concerning this clonotype itself: A read error is possible here, since a much larger clone lies one base away. The V and J genes are TRBV5-8 and TRBJ2-7; unclear D gene. The V end lost 2 bases, the J end lost 2 bases, and 11 bases lay between the germline ends. CDR3 size: 14 residues. Germline assignment: CDR1 SGHTS and CDR2 YDEGEE. The CDR3 is CASSLVGPTYEQYF. The CDR3 nucleotides read TGTGCCAGCAGCTTAGTCGGCCCAACCTACGAGCAGTACTTC.

This chain links TRBV6-5 with TRBJ2-1; 10 bases are a match to TRBD1. The V gene end was trimmed by 0 bases and the J gene end by 7 bases; junction bases not matched to a gene: 6. This CDR3 is 16 amino acids long. Germline loops: CDR1 MNHEY, CDR2 SVGAGI. This CDR3 reads CASSYSPRQGANEQFF. The DNA of the CDR3 is TGTGCCAGCAGTTACTCTCCTAGACAGGGGGCAAATGAGCAGTTCTTC.

This chain uses TRBV7-3 with TRBJ1-6, with D perhaps TRBD1 (6 bases). V lost 6 bases, J lost 6 bases, and 18 bases lay in between. Looked up from germline, CDR1 is SGHTA and CDR2 is FQGTGA. This CDR3 comprises 16 residues. CDR3: CASSRTGPTGNSPLHF. CDR3 DNA: TGTGCCAGCAGTCGAACAGGGCCCACCGGTAATTCACCCCTCCACTTT.

This clonotype has more than one count but fewer than ten. This chain uses TRBV5-1 with TRBJ2-1; TRBD1 agrees at 7 bases. CDR1 is SGHRS and CDR2 is YFSETQ in the germline V gene. Losses at the gene ends were 6 bases for V and 5 bases for J; bases not matched to a gene: 8. CDR3 size: 14 residues. This chain's CDR3 is CASKVWDSNNEQFF. The CDR3, as DNA: TGCGCCAGCAAGGTCTGGGACAGCAACAATGAGCAGTTCTTC. The variable domain in full, completed from reference TRBV5-1 and TRBJ2-1, reads KAGVTQTPRYLIKTRGQQVTLSCSPISGHRSVSWYQQTPGQGLQFLFEYFSETQRNKGNFPGRFSGRQFSNSRSEMNVSTLELGDSALYLCASKVWDSNNEQFFGPGTRLTVL.

This clonotype has at least ten counts. V usage is TRBV7-2 and J usage is TRBJ2-3; D is unresolved. The CDR3 runs 14 residues. Per germline, CDR1 SGHTA and CDR2 FQGNSA. Trimming removed 1 base at V and 2 bases at J, with 7 bases between. As DNA, the CDR3 is TGTGCCAGCAGCTTAGGACTTTACACAGATACGCAGTATTTT. It specifies CASSLGLYTDTQYF.

This chain links TRBV7-2 with TRBJ1-5; 7 bases are shared with TRBD1. V lost 3 bases, J lost 4 bases, and 3 bases stayed unmatched. There are 14 residues in the CDR3. Germline CDR1 reads SGHTA; CDR2 reads FQGNSA. CDR3 in amino acids: CASSFGQENQPQHF. The CDR3, as DNA: TGTGCCAGCAGCTTTGGACAGGAAAATCAGCCCCAGCATTTT.

In its sample, this clonotype was seen a few times. The chain uses TRBV27 and TRBJ1-1, with a weak D call TRBD1 (5 bases). V was shortened by 5 bases and J by 6 bases, with 16 bases between the two germline ends. CDR1 and CDR2 (germline): MNHEY, SMNVEV (reference sequence). The CDR3 loop spans 14 amino acids. CDR3 bases: TGTGCCAGCAGTGGGAATCAGGGAGGAGCTGAAGCTTTCTTT. Translated: CASSGNQGGAEAFF.

This chain links TRBV3-1 with TRBJ1-1; D remains unclear. V gave up 1 base and J gave up 10 bases, with 13 bases separating them. The V gene's germline CDR1 is LGHDT and CDR2 YNNKEL (reference sequence). This CDR3 comprises 13 residues. The CDR3 coding sequence is TGTGCCAGCAGCCAAGGAGGCGTCTTTGGAGCTTTCTTT. As protein: CASSQGGVFGAFF.

This chain links TRBV5-1 with TRBJ1-3; perhaps TRBD1 as D (6 bases). The CDR3 is 16 residues long. The germline V and J ends were trimmed by 1 base and 2 bases, with 13 bases remaining between them. The germline V gene has CDR1 SGHRS and CDR2 YFSETQ. The DNA for the CDR3 is TGCGCCAGCAGCTTGAATGTGGGGACACCTGGAAACACCATATATTTT. Protein product: CASSLNVGTPGNTIYF.

V gene TRBV10-2 combines with J gene TRBJ2-5, with D possibly being TRBD1 or TRBD2 (5 bases each). There are 13 residues in the CDR3. With 4 bases removed from V and 5 bases from J, the gap between germline ends came to 11 bases. Per germline, CDR1 WSHSY and CDR2 SAAADI. Here the CDR3 DNA reads TGCGCCAGCAGTGCGGGGCTCCGGGAGACCCAGTACTTC. This sequence encodes CASSAGLRETQYF.

The chain has TRBV12-3 or TRBV12-4 and TRBJ2-6; 8 nucleotides agree with TRBD1. The V gene end was trimmed by 6 bases and the J gene end by 0 bases; junction bases not matched to a gene: 4. This CDR3 region has 16 residues. CDR3 sequence reads: CASRPGGSSGANVLTF. CDR3 DNA sequence: TGTGCCAGCAGACCAGGGGGCTCCTCTGGGGCCAACGTCCTGACTTTC.

This clonotype was observed a few times. The chain joins TRBV3-1 to TRBJ1-1; the D is unclear. Trimming took 0 bases from V and 6 from J, leaving 11 bases between them. CDR1 and CDR2 (germline): LGHDT, YNNKEL (reference sequence). The CDR3 extends over 14 amino acids. The DNA of the CDR3 is TGTGCCAGCAGCCAAGAGGCGGGATGGTCTGAAGCTTTCTTT. Translated, it gives CASSQEAGWSEAFF.

The sample holds many counts of this clonotype. Here the CDR3 DNA reads TGCAGTGCAGAGACGGGATATACGCAGTATTTT. Its translation is CSAETGYTQYF. The V call is TRBV20-1, the J call TRBJ2-3; possibly TRBD2 for D (5 bases). This CDR3 has 11 amino acids. Germline-derived CDR1 and CDR2 are DFQATT and SNEGSKA (reference sequence). V was cut by 6 bases and J by 7 bases, with 11 bases left in between.

CDR3 in amino acids: CASSPSGEGLKAFF. In DNA, the CDR3 is TGTGCCAGCAGCCCCTCCGGGGAGGGATTAAAAGCTTTCTTT. This chain joins TRBV6-1 and TRBJ1-1; the D is unclear. V dropped 6 bases and J dropped 9 bases, with 20 bases sitting between them. CDR3 size: 14 residues. Germline CDR1 and CDR2: MNHNS and SASEGT.

This clonotype appeared many times. The chain uses TRBV11-2 and TRBJ2-1; maybe TRBD2 (5 bases). The CDR3 sequence is 13 residues long. Trimming removed 1 base at V and 10 bases at J, with 11 bases between. Germline CDR1 reads SGHAT; CDR2 reads FQNNGV. The DNA of the CDR3 is TGTGCCAGCAGCTTAGTACGGGCGGGCGAGCAGTTCTTC. Its protein product is CASSLVRAGEQFF.

This clonotype has ten or more counts. The chain has TRBV5-5 and TRBJ2-7, with 8 bases matching TRBD1. Germline values: CDR1 SGHKS, CDR2 YYEKEE (reference sequence). This CDR3 spans 14 amino acids. V gave up 4 bases and J gave up 6 bases; unmatched junction bases: 9. The CDR3 nucleotides read TGTGCCAGCAGCCCGACCGGACAGGGCGGCGAGCAGTACTTC. This translates into CASSPTGQGGEQYF. Full variable domain (remainder filled in from reference TRBV5-5 and TRBJ2-7): DAGVTQSPTHLIKTRGQQVTLRCSPISGHKSVSWYQQVLGQGPQFIFQYYEKEERGRGNFPDRFSARQFPNYSSELNVNALLLGDSALYLCASSPTGQGGEQYFGPGTRLTVT.

The chain has TRBV4-2 and TRBJ2-4; 10 bases line up with TRBD1. This CDR3 comprises 17 residues. Germline V gene lookup returns CDR1 LGHNA and CDR2 YNFKEQ. The V gene end was trimmed by 2 bases and the J gene end by 7 bases; junction bases not matched to a gene: 11. CDR3 coding DNA: TGTGCCAGCAGCCAAAAAGAGCGGACAGGGGGTGGTAACATTCAGTACTTC. Translation: CASSQKERTGGGNIQYF.

This sequence joins TRBV6-2 or TRBV6-3 and TRBJ1-1, with no clear D. The CDR3 runs to 15 residues. Germline CDR1 is MNHEY and CDR2 is SVGEGT. V was shortened by 0 bases and J by 4 bases, with 12 bases between the two germline ends. Written as DNA, the CDR3 is TGTGCCAGCAGTTACTCCGCGGGATTGGGCACTGAAGCTTTCTTT. As protein: CASSYSAGLGTEAFF.

This clonotype came up a few times. The V gene is TRBV5-1, the J gene TRBJ2-5, with unresolved D. CDR3 size: 17 residues. The V gene lost 4 bases and the J gene lost 3 bases, with 22 bases spanning the gap. Germline V gene data show CDR1 as SGHRS and CDR2 as YFSETQ. The CDR3 DNA follows: TGCGCCAGCAGCATACGATGGCCCCCTGAGATTAAAGAGACCCAGTACTTC. Its translation is CASSIRWPPEIKETQYF.

The V gene is TRBV5-1, the J gene TRBJ2-5, with D unresolved. From germline, CDR1 is SGHRS and CDR2 YFSETQ. With 0 bases removed from V and 3 bases from J, the gap between germline ends came to 9 bases. The CDR3 has 14 amino acids. This chain's CDR3 is CASSLGSFEETQYF. The CDR3 DNA follows: TGCGCCAGCAGCTTGGGGTCATTCGAAGAGACCCAGTACTTC.

This clonotype turned up a few times. The rearrangement uses TRBV28 and TRBJ2-7; D may be TRBD1 or TRBD2 (5 bases each). In germline, CDR1 is MDHEN, CDR2 SYDVKM. Trimming took off 6 bases at V and 3 bases at J, with 15 bases between the two ends. The CDR3 is 14 residues long. The CDR3 coding sequence is TGTGCCAGCAGCCCACTGGGGGAACGCTACGAGCAGTACGTC. Protein sequence: CASSPLGERYEQYV.

The table lists this clonotype with many counts. J is TRBJ2-5 and V is TRBV7-2; D is perhaps TRBD2 (6 bases). Trimming took 5 bases from V and 3 from J, leaving 13 bases between them. This CDR3 spans 14 amino acids. CDR1 is SGHTA and CDR2 is FQGNSA in the germline V gene. CDR3 nucleotide sequence: TGTGCCAGCAGCCAGCGGGTGGGTAAAGAGACCCAGTACTTC. Translated: CASSQRVGKETQYF. The full variable domain, its missing parts supplied by reference TRBV7-2 and TRBJ2-5, is GAGVSQSPSNKVTEKGKDVELRCDPISGHTALYWYRQSLGQGLEFLIYFQGNSAPDKSGLPSDRFSAERTGGSVSTLTIQRTQQEDSAVYLCASSQRVGKETQYFGPGTRLLVL.

This chain connects TRBV5-1 to TRBJ2-7; D is ambiguous. Germline lookup yields CDR1 SGHRS and CDR2 YFSETQ. CDR3 length: 12 amino acids. V lost 5 bases and J lost 2, with 8 bases in between. The chain's CDR3 is CASRGEAYEQYF. The DNA for the CDR3 is TGCGCCAGCAGGGGTGAGGCCTACGAGCAGTACTTC.

The chain is built from TRBV2 and TRBJ2-4; 10 positions agree with TRBD2. This CDR3 has 19 residues. CDR1 and CDR2 (germline): SNHLY, FYNNEI. The V gene end was trimmed by 3 bases and the J gene end by 3 bases; junction bases not matched to a gene: 14. The CDR3 bases are TGTGCCAGCAGTGAGGGCCTAGCGGGGGCCTCCCGGGGCAAAAACATTCAGTACTTC. This codes for CASSEGLAGASRGKNIQYF.

Ten or more counts support this clonotype. The chain combines TRBV12-3 or TRBV12-4 with TRBJ1-1, with D possibly matching TRBD1 (5 bases). Trimming left V 2 bases short and J 6 bases short, with 13 bases between. The CDR3 runs to 14 residues. The CDR3 reads CASSLTWDVSEAFF. The CDR3 bases are TGTGCCAGCAGTTTAACCTGGGACGTCTCTGAAGCTTTCTTT.